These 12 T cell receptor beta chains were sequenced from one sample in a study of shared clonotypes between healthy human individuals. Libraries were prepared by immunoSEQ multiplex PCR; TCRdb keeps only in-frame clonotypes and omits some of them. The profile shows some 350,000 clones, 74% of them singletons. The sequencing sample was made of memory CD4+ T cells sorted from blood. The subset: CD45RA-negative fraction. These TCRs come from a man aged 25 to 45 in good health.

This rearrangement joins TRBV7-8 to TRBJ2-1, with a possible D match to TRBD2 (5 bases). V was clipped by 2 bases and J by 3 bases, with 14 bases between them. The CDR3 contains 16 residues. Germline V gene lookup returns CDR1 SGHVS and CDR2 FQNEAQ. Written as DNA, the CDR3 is TGTGCCAGCAGCTTAAGGCGGCTAGCTTTCTACAATGAGCAGTTCTTC. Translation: CASSLRRLAFYNEQFF.

This chain's CDR3 is CASSQDRGPYYEQYF. For the CDR3, the DNA is TGTGCCAGCAGCCAAGATAGGGGGCCCTACTACGAGCAGTACTTC. The chain has TRBV4-2 and TRBJ2-7; 7 nucleotides match TRBD1. The CDR3 has 15 amino acids. J gave up 3 bases and V 0 bases, and 5 bases lay outside the gene matches. The germline V gene has CDR1 LGHNA and CDR2 YNFKEQ.

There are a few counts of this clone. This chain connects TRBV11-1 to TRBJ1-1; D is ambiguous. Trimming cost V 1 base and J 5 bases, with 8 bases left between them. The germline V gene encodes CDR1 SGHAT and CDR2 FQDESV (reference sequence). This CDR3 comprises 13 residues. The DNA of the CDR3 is TGTGCCAGCAGCTTAGGACCAAGAACTGAAGCTTTCTTT. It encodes CASSLGPRTEAFF.

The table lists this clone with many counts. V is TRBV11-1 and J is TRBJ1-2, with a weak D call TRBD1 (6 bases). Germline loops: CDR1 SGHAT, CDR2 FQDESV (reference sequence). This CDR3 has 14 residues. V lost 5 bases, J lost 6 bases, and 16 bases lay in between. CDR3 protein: CASSAYTGLDGYTF. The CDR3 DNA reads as TGTGCCAGCAGCGCCTATACAGGGTTGGATGGCTACACCTTC.

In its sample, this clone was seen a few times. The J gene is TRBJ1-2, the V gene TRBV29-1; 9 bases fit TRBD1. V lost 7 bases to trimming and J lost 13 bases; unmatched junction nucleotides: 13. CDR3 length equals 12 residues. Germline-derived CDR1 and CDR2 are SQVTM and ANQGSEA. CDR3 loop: CSAAGTGYEATF. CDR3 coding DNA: TGCAGCGCTGCCGGGACAGGGTACGAAGCCACCTTC. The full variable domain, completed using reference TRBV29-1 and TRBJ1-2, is SAVISQKPSRDICQRGTSLTIQCQVDSQVTMMFWYRQQPGQSLTLIATANQGSEATYESGFVIDKFPISRPNLTFSTLTVSNMSPEDSSIYLCSAAGTGYEATFGSGTRLTVV.

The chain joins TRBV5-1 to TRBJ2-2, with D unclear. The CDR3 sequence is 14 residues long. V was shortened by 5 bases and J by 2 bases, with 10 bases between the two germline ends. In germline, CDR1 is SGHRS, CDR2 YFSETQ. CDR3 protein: CASREQLNTGELFF. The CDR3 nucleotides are TGCGCCAGCAGGGAACAGCTAAACACCGGGGAGCTGTTTTTT.

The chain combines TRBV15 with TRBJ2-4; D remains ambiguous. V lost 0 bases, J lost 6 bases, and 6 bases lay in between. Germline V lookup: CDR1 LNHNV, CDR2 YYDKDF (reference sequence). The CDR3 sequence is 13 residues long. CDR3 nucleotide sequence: TGTGCCACCAGCAGAGATCGGGTAAACATTCAGTACTTC. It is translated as CATSRDRVNIQYF.

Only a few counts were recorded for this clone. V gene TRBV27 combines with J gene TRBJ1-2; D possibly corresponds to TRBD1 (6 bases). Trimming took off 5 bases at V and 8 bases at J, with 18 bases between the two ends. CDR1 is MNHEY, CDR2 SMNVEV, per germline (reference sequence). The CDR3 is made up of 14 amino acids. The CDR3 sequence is CASSQSNRVKGYTF. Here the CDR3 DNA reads TGTGCCAGCAGTCAGTCCAACAGGGTTAAGGGCTACACCTTC.

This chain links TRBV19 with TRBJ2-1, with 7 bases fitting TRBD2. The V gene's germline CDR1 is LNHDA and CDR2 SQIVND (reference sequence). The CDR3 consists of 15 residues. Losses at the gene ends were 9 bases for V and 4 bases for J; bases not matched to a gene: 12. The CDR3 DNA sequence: TGTGCCAGGCGAAATAGGCTAGCGGCATACAATGAGCAGTTCTTC. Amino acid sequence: CARRNRLAAYNEQFF.

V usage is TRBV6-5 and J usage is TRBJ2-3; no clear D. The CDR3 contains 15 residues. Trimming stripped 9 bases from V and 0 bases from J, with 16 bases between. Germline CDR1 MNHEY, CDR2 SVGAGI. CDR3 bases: TGTGCCAGTACCCCTTTGGCCCCCAGCACAGATACGCAGTATTTT. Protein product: CASTPLAPSTDTQYF.

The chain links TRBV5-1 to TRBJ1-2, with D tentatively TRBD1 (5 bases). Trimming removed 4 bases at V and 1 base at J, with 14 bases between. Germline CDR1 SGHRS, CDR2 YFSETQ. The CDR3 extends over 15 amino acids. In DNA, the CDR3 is TGCGCCAGCAGCCCGGACAACACAAATAACTATGGCTACACCTTC. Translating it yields CASSPDNTNNYGYTF.

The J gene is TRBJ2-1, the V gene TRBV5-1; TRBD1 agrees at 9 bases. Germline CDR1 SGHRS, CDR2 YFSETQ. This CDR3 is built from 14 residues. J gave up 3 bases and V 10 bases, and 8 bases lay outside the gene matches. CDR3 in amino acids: CASREGQGYNEQFF. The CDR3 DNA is TGCGCCTCCCGAGAGGGACAGGGCTACAATGAGCAGTTCTTC. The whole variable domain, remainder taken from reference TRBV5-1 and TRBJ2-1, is KAGVTQTPRYLIKTRGQQVTLSCSPISGHRSVSWYQQTPGQGLQFLFEYFSETQRNKGNFPGRFSGRQFSNSRSEMNVSTLELGDSALYLCASREGQGYNEQFFGPGTRLTVL.